Listed below are T cell receptor beta chains from one sample, sequenced in a study of PD-L1 blockade in urothelial cancer. Sequenced by immunoSEQ multiplex PCR; TCRdb stores in-frame clones only, minus some. The table shows tens of thousands of clones, with 65% to 90% occurring only once. Sequences were derived from PBMCs, sampled around atezolizumab (anti-PD-L1) treatment. The receptors shown here come from a man between 65 and 85 years old with urothelial cancer. Each CDR3 is given with its conserved first and last residue. The D gene is left open where the match is weak. The listing skips clone size in some rows; elsewhere it reads once, few, many or a size class.

V gene	J gene	clone size	D gene	CDR3 DNA	CDR3 protein
TRBV18	TRBJ1-3	-	TRBD1	TGTGCCAGCTCACCCCTTAAAGACAGGGTTGGAAACACCATATATTTT	CASSPLKDRVGNTIYF
TRBV10-2	TRBJ1-5	-	-	TGCGCCAGCAGTGAGAGAGACAGAAGTCAGCCCCAGCATTTT	CASSERDRSQPQHF
TRBV11-2	TRBJ2-7	-	TRBD1	TGTGCCAGCAGCCCGGACAGGGGCTCCTACGAGCAGTACTTC	CASSPDRGSYEQYF
TRBV19	TRBJ2-2	-	-	TGTGCCAGTAGTATAGATCCAGGCGCGAACACCGGGGAGCTGTTTTTT	CASSIDPGANTGELFF
TRBV11-2	TRBJ1-2	-	-	TGTGCCAGCAAGGGCAGGGATCTTGGCTACACCTTC	CASKGRDLGYTF
TRBV28	TRBJ2-1	-	TRBD2	TGTGCCAGCAGTTCGGGACTAGCGCGTTACAATGAGCAGTTCTTC	CASSSGLARYNEQFF
TRBV6-1	TRBJ1-5	-	-	TGTGCCAGCATCGGGGGGGGACGCAATCAGCCCCAGCATTTT	CASIGGGRNQPQHF
TRBV5-6	TRBJ1-1	-	-	TGTGCCAGCAGCTTGGAACCGACAAACACTGAAGCTTTCTTT	CASSLEPTNTEAFF
TRBV9	TRBJ1-3	few	TRBD1	TGTGCCAGCAAGAACGACAGGGGATCTGGAAACACCATATATTTT	CASKNDRGSGNTIYF
TRBV7-2	TRBJ1-2	-	-	TGTGCCAGCAGCTCCACAGGCTATGGCTACACCTTC	CASSSTGYGYTF
TRBV29-1	TRBJ1-1	-	TRBD1	TGCAGCGTGGCTCGGGACAGCGATCTTGAAGCTTTCTTT	CSVARDSDLEAFF
TRBV6-6	TRBJ2-3	-	-	TGTGCCAGCACCCTGTCCAGGACAACTCGCGCAGATACGCAGTATTTT	CASTLSRTTRADTQYF
TRBV27	TRBJ1-2	-	TRBD1	TGTGCCAGCAGTCTCCGGGACAGGGGGCGTTCTTTACATGGCTACACCTTC	CASSLRDRGRSLHGYTF
TRBV11-2	TRBJ1-2	few	TRBD1	TGTGCCAGCAGCCGGGGACAGACGAACTATGGCTACACCTTC	CASSRGQTNYGYTF
TRBV5-1	TRBJ2-7	-	TRBD2	TGCGCCAGCAGCTTGGGACTAGCGGGAGGGGTTCACGAGCAGTACTTC	CASSLGLAGGVHEQYF
TRBV5-1	TRBJ2-5	-	TRBD2	TGCGCCAGCAGATCTCCCGGGACTAGCGAAGGGACCCAGTACTTC	CASRSPGTSEGTQYF
TRBV5-6	TRBJ2-1	few	-	TGTGCCAGCAGCTTTGAGTATGAGCAGTTCTTC	CASSFEYEQFF
TRBV6-1	TRBJ2-1	medium-sized	-	TGTGCCAGCAGTGAAGCACCCCCACACGAGCAGTTCTTC	CASSEAPPHEQFF
TRBV11-2	TRBJ2-5	few	-	TGTGCCAGCAGCTCGGGCCCCCAGGGGGAGACCCAGTACTTC	CASSSGPQGETQYF
TRBV5-5	TRBJ1-5	-	-	TGTGCCAGCAGCTTGGTTCAGGGGTTGAATCAGCCCCAGCATTTT	CASSLVQGLNQPQHF
TRBV25-1	TRBJ2-1	-	-	TGTGCCAGCAGCGGAAGGACTACTGACAATGAGCAGTTCTTC	CASSGRTTDNEQFF
TRBV25-1	TRBJ2-7	-	-	TGTGCCAGCAGTCGCGCTTACGAGCAGTACTTC	CASSRAYEQYF
TRBV19	TRBJ1-2	-	-	TGTGCCAGTAGAAGCGTCAGGGCAGACGGCTACACCTTC	CASRSVRADGYTF
TRBV28	TRBJ2-7	once	-	TGTGCCAGCAGTTTACCCCCAACTTCCTACGAGCAGTACTTC	CASSLPPTSYEQYF
TRBV19	TRBJ1-2	medium-sized	TRBD1	TGTGCCAGTAACATCGACAGGGATTATGGCTACACCTTC	CASNIDRDYGYTF
TRBV5-1	TRBJ2-7	once	TRBD1	TGTGCCAGCAGCTTCCGGGACAGCTACGAGCAGTACTTC	CASSFRDSYEQYF
TRBV15	TRBJ2-3	-	-	TGTGCCACCAGCAGACAAACCGGGGTGACAGATACGCAGTATTTT	CATSRQTGVTDTQYF
TRBV27	TRBJ2-3	-	TRBD2	TGTGCCAGCAGTTACCTTCCGGTAGCGGGAGGGATAGATACGCAGTATTTT	CASSYLPVAGGIDTQYF
TRBV12-5	TRBJ2-6	-	TRBD1	TGTGCTAGTGGCTCCGACAGGGGAGGTGGGGCCAACGTCCTGACTTTC	CASGSDRGGGANVLTF
TRBV29-1	TRBJ2-2	once	TRBD2	TGCAGCGCGGGACTAGCGGACACCGGGGAGCTGTTTTTT	CSAGLADTGELFF
TRBV7-8	TRBJ1-3	-	-	TGTGCCAGCAGCTCAACGGTCGGGGGGCCTGGAAACACCATATATTTT	CASSSTVGGPGNTIYF
TRBV2	TRBJ1-1	-	-	TGTGCCAGCACGGCAGGGGAGGGTACTGAAGCTTTCTTT	CASTAGEGTEAFF
TRBV7-2	TRBJ2-3	-	TRBD2	TGTGCCAGCAGCTCCAGACTAGCGGGAGTGACAGATACGCAGTATTTT	CASSSRLAGVTDTQYF
TRBV15	TRBJ2-3	-	-	TGTGCCACCAGCGGCGGGCGGGCCCTCTTGGATACGCAGTATTTT	CATSGGRALLDTQYF
TRBV30	TRBJ2-7	few	TRBD1	TGTGCCTGGAGTACCCGGACAGGACTCTGGGGCGCTTACGAGCAGTACTTC	CAWSTRTGLWGAYEQYF
TRBV10-3	TRBJ1-4	-	-	TGTGCCATCAGTGACCCCACTGCAACTAATGAAAAACTGTTTTTT	CAISDPTATNEKLFF
TRBV5-1	TRBJ2-1	-	TRBD2	TGCGCCAGCAGCCAGATGGGACTAGCGGGCAATGAGCAGTTCTTC	CASSQMGLAGNEQFF